Each of the 12 T cell receptor beta chains below was sequenced from the same sample in a study of cytomegalovirus exposure and HLA in healthy donors. Use of 60 Vbeta and 13 Jbeta primers characterized the PCR. Assay used: immunoSEQ multiplex PCR; TCRdb lists only in-frame clones, some missing. The sample holds about 98,000 clones, roughly 80% seen once. The sample taken for sequencing was PBMCs. These receptors were collected from a man aged 60-69 years in good health and CMV-seropositive.

The rearrangement uses TRBV2 and TRBJ2-1, with 10 bases lining up with TRBD2. The CDR3 has 15 amino acids. V shed 8 bases and J 7 bases; nucleotides not matched to a gene: 11. The germline V gene has CDR1 SNHLY and CDR2 FYNNEI. CDR3 residues: CASQITLAGVNEQFF. CDR3 DNA: TGTGCCAGCCAGATCACCCTAGCGGGGGTTAATGAGCAGTTCTTC.

This sequence joins TRBV6-1 and TRBJ2-3; D is possibly TRBD1 (6 bases). Germline CDR1 and CDR2: MNHNS and SASEGT. There are 15 residues in the CDR3. Trimming stripped 3 bases from V and 2 bases from J, with 12 bases between. In nucleotides, the CDR3 is TGTGCCAGCAGTGATCACGGACAGCTCACAGATACGCAGTATTTT. Its translation is CASSDHGQLTDTQYF.

The gene calls are TRBV2 and TRBJ1-2, with TRBD1 matching over 7 bases. The CDR3 has 14 residues. V trimming: 6 bases; J trimming: 2 bases; junction bases outside the gene matches: 6. CDR1 SNHLY and CDR2 FYNNEI come from the germline V gene. CDR3 nucleotide sequence: TGTGCCAGCAGGACAACAGGGGCAAACTATGGCTACACCTTC. It translates to CASRTTGANYGYTF.

This chain uses TRBV27 with TRBJ1-6; D might be TRBD1 (5 bases). V gave up 6 bases and J gave up 10 bases, with 22 bases separating them. The CDR3 spans 16 residues. CDR1 and CDR2 (germline): MNHEY, SMNVEV (reference sequence). CDR3 protein: CASRRTGLGAGSPLHF. CDR3 nucleotide sequence: TGTGCCAGCAGACGTACCGGCCTAGGGGCGGGGTCACCCCTCCACTTT.

The gene calls are TRBV5-4 and TRBJ1-2; the match to TRBD1 covers 7 bases. Germline CDR1 is SGHNT and CDR2 is YYREEE (reference sequence). This CDR3 spans 15 amino acids. Trimming at V came to 4 bases and at J to 4 bases, leaving 10 bases not matched to a gene. In DNA form, the CDR3 reads TGTGCCAGCAGCCCACCGACAGGGTACCTCTATGGCTACACCTTC. Protein: CASSPPTGYLYGYTF.

There are a few counts of this clone. The chain uses TRBV6-5 and TRBJ1-1, with D perhaps TRBD1 (5 bases). Germline CDR1 reads MNHEY; CDR2 reads SVGAGI. The CDR3 totals 13 residues. Trimming removed 4 bases from V and 10 bases from J, with 16 bases in between. The CDR3 coding sequence is TGTGCCAGCAGTTTAAGACAGATGAAAAGAGCTTTCTTT. Amino acids: CASSLRQMKRAFF.

The chain carries TRBV7-2 and TRBJ1-5; D uncertain. CDR3 length: 15 residues. V was pared by 4 bases and J by 4 bases, with 14 bases between. From germline, CDR1 is SGHTA and CDR2 FQGNSA. Here the CDR3 DNA reads TGTGCCAGCAGCTCCCGCCCGGGCGGGAATCAGCCCCAGCATTTT. Encoded protein: CASSSRPGGNQPQHF.

The chain carries TRBV5-4 and TRBJ2-2; TRBD1 matches at 11 bases. The trim removed 5 bases at V and 5 bases at J, leaving 8 bases unmatched. Germline V gene lookup returns CDR1 SGHNT and CDR2 YYREEE (reference sequence). The CDR3 covers 16 residues. The CDR3 loop reads CASRGGDRGWTGELFF. The DNA for the CDR3 is TGTGCCAGCAGAGGCGGGGACAGGGGGTGGACCGGGGAGCTGTTTTTT.

This clone appeared a single time. V usage is TRBV28 and J usage is TRBJ1-2; the match to TRBD1 covers 7 bases. Germline values: CDR1 MDHEN, CDR2 SYDVKM. The V gene end was trimmed by 1 base and the J gene end by 7 bases; junction bases not matched to a gene: 3. CDR3 length: 13 amino acids. CDR3 amino acids: CASSLLQGSGYTF. In DNA form, the CDR3 reads TGTGCCAGCAGTTTATTACAGGGGTCTGGCTACACCTTC.

The rearrangement joins TRBV27 to TRBJ1-6, with TRBD1 matching 8 bases. This CDR3 has 16 residues. Losses at the gene ends were 0 bases for V and 9 bases for J; bases not matched to a gene: 7. Germline CDR1 MNHEY, CDR2 SMNVEV (reference sequence). CDR3 nucleotides: TGTGCCAGCAGTTTATCGATGGTGGACAGGGTTTCACCCCTCCACTTT. It codes for CASSLSMVDRVSPLHF.

This chain joins TRBV5-1 and TRBJ2-1; D possibly corresponds to TRBD2 (7 bases). Germline V gene sequence: CDR1 SGHRS, CDR2 YFSETQ. This CDR3 contains 14 residues. The V gene lost 7 bases and the J gene lost 8 bases, with 19 bases spanning the gap. The CDR3 nucleotides read TGCGCCAGCCGGACGGGGGGCCAGGGGTATGAGCAGTTCTTC. Its translation is CASRTGGQGYEQFF.

J is TRBJ2-1 and V is TRBV28, with 12 bases that match TRBD1. The CDR3 is 16 amino acids. Germline V gives CDR1 MDHEN, CDR2 SYDVKM. V shed 1 base and J 9 bases; nucleotides not matched to a gene: 7. The CDR3 DNA follows: TGTGCCAGCAGTTTATTGTGGGACAGGGGGCATAGTGAGCAGTTCTTC. Protein sequence: CASSLLWDRGHSEQFF.